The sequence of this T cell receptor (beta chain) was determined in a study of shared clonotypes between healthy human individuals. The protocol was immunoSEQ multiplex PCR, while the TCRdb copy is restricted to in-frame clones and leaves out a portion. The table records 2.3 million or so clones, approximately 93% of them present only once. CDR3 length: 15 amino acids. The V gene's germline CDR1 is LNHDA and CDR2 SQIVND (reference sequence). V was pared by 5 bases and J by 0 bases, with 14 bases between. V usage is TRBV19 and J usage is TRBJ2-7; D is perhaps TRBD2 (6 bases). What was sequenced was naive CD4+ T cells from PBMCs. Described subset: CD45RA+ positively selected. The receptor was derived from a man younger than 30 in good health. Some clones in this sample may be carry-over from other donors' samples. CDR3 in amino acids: CASSPRGSGSYEQYF. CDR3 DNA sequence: TGTGCCAGTAGTCCCCGAGGTAGCGGCTCCTACGAGCAGTACTTC.